The 27 T cell receptor beta chains below were found in one sample sequenced in a study of OX40 agonist ivuxolimab in advanced cancers. TCRdb's table, derived via immunoSEQ multiplex PCR, lists solely in-frame clones and lacks some. The table shows some 50,000 clones, with around 89% occurring only once. Specimen: CD4+ or CD8+ T cells sorted from blood, collected in a trial of the OX40 agonist ivuxolimab. The receptors come from an adult with an advanced solid tumor such as melanoma, head and neck, liver or kidney cancer.

This chain uses TRBV19 with TRBJ2-3; TRBD2 aligns across 15 bases. The ends lost 1 base at V and 5 bases at J; junction bases unmatched: 4. There are 17 residues in the CDR3. CDR1 and CDR2 from the germline V gene are LNHDA and SQIVND (reference sequence). CDR3 amino acids: CASSIGGLAGGRDTQYF. The CDR3 region has the DNA TGTGCCAGTAGTATAGGAGGACTAGCGGGAGGGCGAGATACGCAGTATTTT.

This clone was seen a single time. The CDR3 spells CASSLGLAASYNEQFF. The DNA for the CDR3 is TGCGCCAGCAGCTTGGGACTAGCGGCCTCCTACAATGAGCAGTTCTTC. The chain uses TRBV5-1 and TRBJ2-1, with TRBD2 matching 9 bases. V shed 0 bases and J 0 bases; nucleotides not matched to a gene: 1. From germline, CDR1 is SGHRS and CDR2 YFSETQ. The CDR3 loop spans 16 amino acids.

V gene TRBV4-3 combines with J gene TRBJ1-4; the D is unclear. The length of the CDR3 is 15 residues. CDR1 LGHNA and CDR2 YSLEER come from the germline V gene. V gave up 0 bases and J gave up 0 bases, with 5 bases separating them. The CDR3 protein is CASSQDPSTNEKLFF. In DNA, the CDR3 is TGCGCCAGCAGCCAAGACCCCTCAACTAATGAAAAACTGTTTTTT.

The rearrangement links TRBV19 to TRBJ2-1; D call uncertain. V dropped 9 bases and J dropped 3 bases, with 9 bases sitting between them. The CDR3 is 12 residues long. CDR1 LNHDA and CDR2 SQIVND come from the germline V gene (reference sequence). CDR3 sequence reads: CASIDDYNEQFF. Here the CDR3 DNA reads TGTGCCAGCATAGACGACTACAATGAGCAGTTCTTC.

The rearrangement links TRBV15 to TRBJ2-7; D is possibly TRBD2 (5 bases). Trimming shortened V by 0 bases and J by 10 bases, and 19 bases separated the two germline ends. Germline values: CDR1 LNHNV, CDR2 YYDKDF (reference sequence). The CDR3 consists of 15 residues. CDR3 region: CATSRDVGGDPPQYF. The DNA of the CDR3 is TGTGCCACCAGCAGAGATGTAGGAGGAGACCCACCCCAGTACTTC.

Comments on this clone: A read error may produce the germline difference seen at one junction end. The chain carries TRBV7-7 and TRBJ2-5; either TRBD1 or TRBD2 may supply D (5 bases each). Germline V lookup: CDR1 SSHAT, CDR2 FNYEAQ (reference sequence). The CDR3 is 16 residues long. CDR3 nucleotide sequence: TGTGCTAGCAGCTTATCACAGGCGCATACGGGGGAGACCCAGTACTTC. Amino acid sequence: CASSLSQAHTGETQYF.

J is TRBJ2-1 and V is TRBV7-3, with 7 nucleotides matching TRBD1. The CDR3 totals 14 residues. V gave up 5 bases and J gave up 6 bases; unmatched junction bases: 7. Germline V CDR1 and CDR2: SGHTA, FQGTGA. The CDR3 nucleotides are TGTGCCAGCAGCCCCAAGGGGGCTTCCAATGAGCAGTTCTTC. Amino acid sequence: CASSPKGASNEQFF.

The gene calls are TRBV7-9 and TRBJ2-1; no reliable D call. The CDR3 runs to 16 residues. Germline CDR1 and CDR2: SEHNR and FQNEAQ (reference sequence). The germline V and J ends were trimmed by 5 bases and 0 bases, with 14 bases remaining between them. CDR3 amino acids: CASSQPSKGSYNEQFF. The CDR3 bases are TGTGCCAGCAGCCAGCCATCGAAGGGCTCCTACAATGAGCAGTTCTTC.

The chain couples TRBV28 to TRBJ2-7, with D possibly being TRBD1 or TRBD2 (6 bases each). Germline V gives CDR1 MDHEN, CDR2 SYDVKM. The CDR3 consists of 15 residues. Trimming cost V 7 bases and J 6 bases, with 22 bases left between them. This CDR3 reads CASTPPDRGASEQYF. The CDR3 bases are TGTGCCAGCACCCCGCCGGATAGGGGGGCCTCCGAGCAGTACTTC.

The chain has TRBV6-5 and TRBJ2-5; D perhaps matches TRBD1 (6 bases). V dropped 10 bases and J dropped 7 bases, with 19 bases sitting between them. Germline CDR1 reads MNHEY; CDR2 reads SVGAGI. The CDR3 has 13 amino acids. CDR3: CATDTGNQWTQYF. The CDR3, as DNA: TGTGCCACCGACACAGGGAACCAGTGGACCCAGTACTTC.

This rearrangement joins TRBV5-6 to TRBJ2-5; 12 bases fit TRBD2. From germline, CDR1 is SGHDT and CDR2 YYEEEE. Losses at the gene ends were 4 bases for V and 5 bases for J; bases not matched to a gene: 6. CDR3 size: 15 residues. The DNA of the CDR3 is TGTGCCAGCAGCCCTGGACTAGCGGGAATCGAGACCCAGTACTTC. Protein product: CASSPGLAGIETQYF.

The chain is built from TRBV9 and TRBJ2-3; perhaps TRBD2 as D (6 bases). Trimming took 0 bases from V and 4 from J, leaving 9 bases between them. The CDR3 extends over 14 amino acids. Germline V lookup: CDR1 SGDLS, CDR2 YYNGEE. CDR3 sequence: CASSVEGGPDTQYF. CDR3 sequence (DNA): TGTGCCAGCAGCGTAGAAGGAGGGCCAGATACGCAGTATTTT.

The gene calls are TRBV27 and TRBJ2-3; a possible D gene is TRBD1 (6 bases). The ends were cut back, 10 bases at V and 2 bases at J, with 13 bases in the middle. CDR1 is MNHEY, CDR2 SMNVEV, per germline (reference sequence). The CDR3 length is 13 residues. The CDR3 DNA sequence: TGTGCCACCTTGGGGGCATTCACAGATACGCAGTATTTT. Protein product: CATLGAFTDTQYF.

The rearrangement joins TRBV6-6 to TRBJ2-7; TRBD1 is a possible D gene (6 bases). Germline V gene sequence: CDR1 MNHNY, CDR2 SVGAGI (reference sequence). Trimming stripped 6 bases from V and 4 bases from J, with 19 bases between. The CDR3 sequence is 15 residues long. The DNA of the CDR3 is TGTGCCAGCAGCCACGGGACACCTCTCGGGTACGAGCAGTACTTC. This gives the protein CASSHGTPLGYEQYF.

This clone appeared once. A junction boundary mismatches the germline segment, possibly from a read error. The chain employs TRBV5-6 and TRBJ2-7; perhaps D is TRBD1 or TRBD2 (5 bases each). The CDR3 has 14 amino acids. CDR1 and CDR2 from the germline V gene are SGHDT and YYEEEE. This chain's CDR3 is CASSEGHHLYKQYF. The CDR3 coding sequence is TGTGCCAGCAGCGAGGGGCACCATCTCTACAAGCAGTACTTC. Variable domain in full (rest from reference TRBV5-6 and TRBJ2-7): DAGVTQSPTHLIKTRGQQVTLRCSPKSGHDTVSWYQQALGQGPQFIFQYYEEEERQRGNFPDRFSGHQFPNYSSELNVNALLLGDSALYLCASSEGHHLYKQYFGPGTRLTVT.

This clone was observed a single time. The chain has TRBV28 and TRBJ1-5; D is perhaps TRBD1 (5 bases). CDR3 length equals 15 residues. The V gene lost 2 bases and the J gene lost 0 bases, with 8 bases spanning the gap. Per germline, CDR1 MDHEN and CDR2 SYDVKM. The CDR3 region is CASSLRQYSNQPQHF. The CDR3 DNA is TGTGCCAGCAGTTTAAGACAGTATAGCAATCAGCCCCAGCATTTT.

This chain uses TRBV5-6 with TRBJ2-2; D is uncertain. The CDR3 loop spans 15 amino acids. V lost 0 bases to trimming and J lost 7 bases, with 13 bases between them. Germline-derived CDR1 and CDR2 are SGHDT and YYEEEE. The CDR3 spells CASSLGRQWVGELFF. In DNA form, the CDR3 reads TGTGCCAGCAGCTTGGGAAGGCAGTGGGTCGGGGAGCTGTTTTTT.

The gene calls are TRBV7-9 and TRBJ2-7; D call uncertain. Looked up from germline, CDR1 is SEHNR and CDR2 is FQNEAQ (reference sequence). The length of the CDR3 is 12 residues. The V end was cut by 4 bases, the J end by 2 bases, with 6 bases between. The CDR3 loop is CASSWATYEQYF. CDR3 DNA: TGTGCCAGCAGCTGGGCGACCTACGAGCAGTACTTC.

The V gene is TRBV13, the J gene TRBJ1-2, with 7 bases that match TRBD1. CDR3 size: 14 residues. The germline gives CDR1 PRHDT, CDR2 FYEKMQ (reference sequence). Trimming took 0 bases from V and 8 from J; bases not matched to a gene: 6. The CDR3 region has the DNA TGTGCCAGCAGCTTAGGAGGGGGCGGGAGGGGCTACACCTTC. This sequence encodes CASSLGGGGRGYTF.

This chain links TRBV4-2 with TRBJ2-2, with TRBD2 matching 10 bases. The germline V gene has CDR1 LGHNA and CDR2 YNFKEQ. CDR3 length: 19 residues. With 1 base clipped from V and 3 bases from J, the junction kept 11 bases outside the gene matches. The CDR3 bases are TGTGCCAGCAGCCAAGTAGCCGGGCTAGCGGGAGTCGACACCGGGGAGCTGTTTTTT. Translated: CASSQVAGLAGVDTGELFF.

This chain joins TRBV19 and TRBJ2-7; unclear D gene. CDR3 length: 13 amino acids. Trimming stripped 5 bases from V and 6 bases from J, with 14 bases between. The germline gives CDR1 LNHDA, CDR2 SQIVND (reference sequence). The CDR3 protein is CASSVLLGSEQYF. The DNA for the CDR3 is TGTGCCAGTAGTGTTTTGTTGGGGTCCGAGCAGTACTTC.

The chain uses TRBV27 and TRBJ1-2; maybe TRBD1 (5 bases). There are 14 residues in the CDR3. Trimming pared 6 bases from V and 3 bases from J, leaving 14 bases between. CDR1 is MNHEY, CDR2 SMNVEV, per germline (reference sequence). The CDR3 nucleotides read TGTGCCAGCAGGAGCGGGGGATCTCACTATGGCTACACCTTC. As protein: CASRSGGSHYGYTF.

This sequence joins TRBV4-1 and TRBJ1-1; no clear D. V lost 4 bases and J lost 3, with 12 bases in between. CDR3 length: 14 amino acids. The germline gives CDR1 MGHRA, CDR2 YSYEKL. The CDR3 reads CASSLVSTDTEAFF. The DNA of the CDR3 is TGCGCCAGCAGCCTTGTCTCAACGGACACTGAAGCTTTCTTT.

This clone was picked up one time. The chain links TRBV7-9 to TRBJ2-7, with D unresolved. Germline CDR1 SEHNR, CDR2 FQNEAQ (reference sequence). V was cut by 1 base and J by 3 bases, with 7 bases left in between. The CDR3 spans 13 residues. CDR3 nucleotide sequence: TGTGCCAGCAGCTTAGGCACTGGCTACGAGCAGTACTTC. It codes for CASSLGTGYEQYF.

V usage is TRBV7-9 and J usage is TRBJ1-1; D perhaps matches TRBD1 (6 bases). V was trimmed by 1 base and J by 0 bases, leaving 9 bases between them. The CDR3 covers 15 residues. The germline gives CDR1 SEHNR, CDR2 FQNEAQ (reference sequence). The CDR3 region has the DNA TGTGCCAGCAGCTTAGTAGGGGGGTTGAACACTGAAGCTTTCTTT. It yields the protein CASSLVGGLNTEAFF.

V gene TRBV11-3 combines with J gene TRBJ2-1, with unresolved D. Germline CDR1 and CDR2: SGHNT and YENEEA. V was cut by 1 base and J by 0 bases, with 4 bases left in between. CDR3 length: 14 amino acids. This CDR3 reads CASSLGGSYNEQFF. The CDR3 DNA reads as TGTGCCAGCAGCTTAGGTGGCTCCTACAATGAGCAGTTCTTC.

This rearrangement joins TRBV27 to TRBJ2-1; D not resolved. The CDR3 length is 13 residues. Germline V gene sequence: CDR1 MNHEY, CDR2 SMNVEV (reference sequence). The V end lost 6 bases, the J end lost 7 bases, and 13 bases lay between the germline ends. The CDR3 sequence: CASSSTRVNEQFF. CDR3 sequence (DNA): TGTGCCAGCAGCAGTACTCGAGTGAATGAGCAGTTCTTC.